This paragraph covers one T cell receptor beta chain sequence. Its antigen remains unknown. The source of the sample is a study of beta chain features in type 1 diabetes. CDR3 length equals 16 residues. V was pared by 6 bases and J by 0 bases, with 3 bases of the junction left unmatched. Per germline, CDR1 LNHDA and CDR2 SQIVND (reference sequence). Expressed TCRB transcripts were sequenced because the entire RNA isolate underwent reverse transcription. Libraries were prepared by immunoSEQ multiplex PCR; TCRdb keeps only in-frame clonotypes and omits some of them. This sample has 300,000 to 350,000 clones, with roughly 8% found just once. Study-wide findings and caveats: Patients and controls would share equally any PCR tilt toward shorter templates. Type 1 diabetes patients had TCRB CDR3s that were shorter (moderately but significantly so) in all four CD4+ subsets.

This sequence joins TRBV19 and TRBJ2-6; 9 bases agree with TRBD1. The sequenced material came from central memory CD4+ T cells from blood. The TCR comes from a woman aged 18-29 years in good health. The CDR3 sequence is CASRGQGFSGANVLTF. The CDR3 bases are TGTGCCAGTAGGGGACAGGGATTCTCTGGGGCCAACGTCCTGACTTTC.